Below, 5 T cell receptor beta chains from the same sample are listed, as sequenced in a study of T cells in Graves' hyperthyroidism and ophthalmopathy (dated by TCRdb to between 2018 and 2021). The library was made by multiplex PCR. Sequenced using an Illumina HiSeq 2000. The TCR beta CDR3 regions were amplified from the RNA transcripts. The first round of RT-PCR for the TCR CDR3 was performed with the HTBI primer set and the Qiagen OneStep RT-PCR kit. TCRdb reanalyzed the raw reads on its own, using fastp at Q25 for trimming and MiXCR for clone calling, and kept in-frame beta chains. Entries that share a CDR3 protein sequence are merged under the most common genes and DNA. This sample comprises over 700,000 distinct CDR3 sequences, roughly 40% of them detected only once. 7% to 10% of the sample rests with the top ten. Source material: blood. The source is a young man with Graves' hyperthyroidism.

This chain connects TRBV29-1 to TRBJ1-4, with D tentatively TRBD1 (5 bases). CDR1 and CDR2 (germline): SQVTM, ANQGSEA. The CDR3 is 13 amino acids. The ends were cut back, 1 base at V and 5 bases at J, with 8 bases in the middle. The CDR3 loop reads CSVEGDGNEKLFF. CDR3 sequence (DNA): TGCAGCGTTGAAGGGGACGGGAATGAAAAACTGTTTTTT. Using reference TRBV29-1 and TRBJ1-4 for the parts outside the CDR3, the full variable domain is SAVISQKPSRDICQRGTSLTIQCQVDSQVTMMFWYRQQPGQSLTLIATANQGSEATYESGFVIDKFPISRPNLTFSTLTVSNMSPEDSSIYLCSVEGDGNEKLFFGSGTQLSVL.

This clonotype was counted ten times or more. The chain joins TRBV19 to TRBJ2-2; D remains ambiguous. V was cut by 1 base and J by 6 bases, with 6 bases left in between. The CDR3 length is 13 residues. Germline V gene data show CDR1 as LNHDA and CDR2 as SQIVND (reference sequence). The CDR3 loop reads CASSIVWPGELFF. The CDR3 DNA reads as TGTGCCAGTAGTATAGTGTGGCCCGGGGAGCTGTTTTTT.

This clonotype was seen a handful of times. The chain links TRBV6-5 to TRBJ2-5; TRBD2 agrees at 13 bases. J was trimmed by 5 bases and V by 5 bases; bases with no gene match: 8. In germline, CDR1 is MNHEY, CDR2 SVGAGI. This CDR3 is 16 amino acids long. CDR3 nucleotides: TGTGCCAGCAGTCCACTAGCGGGGGGGACTAAGGAGACCCAGTACTTC. Translation gives CASSPLAGGTKETQYF.

The chain recombines TRBV5-6 with TRBJ2-7, with TRBD1 matching 7 bases. The V and J ends lost 4 bases and 5 bases, in that order; junction bases with no gene match: 12. This CDR3 is built from 15 residues. Germline V gives CDR1 SGHDT, CDR2 YYEEEE. The CDR3 protein is CASSVTGNGLHEQYF. CDR3 DNA: TGTGCCAGCAGCGTGACAGGGAATGGGCTCCACGAGCAGTACTTC.

The chain combines TRBV19 with TRBJ2-5; 7 bases align to TRBD1. Germline CDR1 reads LNHDA; CDR2 reads SQIVND (reference sequence). The junction had 6 bases not matched to a gene; V was cut back by 8 bases and J by 3 bases. The CDR3 contains 13 residues. The CDR3 region has the DNA TGTGCCAGTGCAAGGGGGCCGGAAGAGACCCAGTACTTC. Protein sequence: CASARGPEETQYF.